This TCR beta chain stems from a study of metastatic and nonmetastatic thyroid tumors. Notes on the study in general: Malignant thyroid tumors reportedly had TCR beta diversity that was significantly higher than in benign nodules, in blood and tumor.

Notes on this clone: The antigen remains undetermined.

CDR1 MNHEY and CDR2 SMNVEV come from the germline V gene (reference sequence). V shed 6 bases and J 5 bases; nucleotides not matched to a gene: 7. CDR3 length: 16 amino acids. TCRdb re-processed the PCR reads through MiXCR. The sample records tens of thousands of clones, approximately 22% being singletons. Before thyroid surgery, none of the patients had received any treatment. The receptor's source is a female donor with papillary thyroid cancer or a benign thyroid nodule (not recorded which). Some clones in this sample may be carry-over from other donors' samples. V is TRBV27 and J is TRBJ2-2; 12 nucleotides align to TRBD1. Sequencing used blood. The CDR3 spells CASSPGQGAWTGELFF. CDR3 sequence (DNA): TGTGCCAGCAGCCCGGGACAGGGGGCCTGGACCGGGGAGCTGTTTTTT.